This T cell receptor (beta chain) was sequenced in a study of a mutant IDH1 vaccine in newly diagnosed glioma. Study at large: Therapy received beforehand was radiotherapy, temozolomide, or both, with most patients given both.

Notes on the study in general: Seemingly, pseudoprogression had no relation to changes in the top peripheral T cell clonotypes.

The ends lost 4 bases at V and 10 bases at J; junction bases unmatched: 10. CDR3 length equals 15 residues. CDR1 is MDHEN and CDR2 is SYDVKM in the germline V gene. Generated by immunoSEQ multiplex PCR, the TCRdb table keeps only in-frame clones and is missing some. The repertoire holds fewer than 70,000 clones, 89% seen once, with approximately 2% in the top ten. With regard to this clone: Its matching antigen is unknown.

The time point is: week 11, during vaccination. The investigators gave 300 ug of mutant IDH1 20-mer peptide in each vaccine dose, together with topical imiquimod. Sample: PBMCs, taken from a glioma patient whose treatment included an IDH1 peptide vaccine. V and J are TRBV28 and TRBJ2-1; the match to TRBD2 covers 10 bases. The receptor's source is a middle-aged man with glioma. CDR3 region: CASSSGTSVRYEQFF. CDR3 DNA sequence: TGTGCCAGCAGTTCCGGGACTAGCGTACGGTACGAGCAGTTCTTC.